This T cell receptor (beta chain) is from a study of blood T cell repertoires in COVID-19. Study-wide context: Donors in the United States, Italy and Spain gave samples during acute or convalescent COVID-19.

Under the authors' procedure: For nucleated cells, counts were estimated from reference gene primer amplification. Repertoires were generated with immunoSEQ multiplex PCR, while TCRdb's copy carries only in-frame clones and drops some. V and J calls plus clone size are reproduced from that table; the DNA served to infer D and trimming. Among around 200,000 clones listed, 70% to 90% were seen once. What was sequenced was peripheral blood. The clonotype comes from a man aged 35-49 years with active or convalescent COVID-19.

CDR3 amino acids: CASSWPRGNTEAFF. DNA for the CDR3: TGTGCCAGCAGTTGGCCCAGAGGGAACACTGAAGCTTTCTTT. The chain uses TRBV28 and TRBJ1-1, with D uncertain. The CDR3 is made up of 14 amino acids. Germline CDR1 is MDHEN and CDR2 is SYDVKM. With 4 bases removed from V and 1 base from J, the gap between germline ends came to 10 bases.